Shown below are 5 T cell receptor beta chains from a single sample sequenced in a study of beta chain features in type 1 diabetes. Expressed TCRB transcripts were sequenced after all isolated RNA was converted to cDNA. Produced via immunoSEQ multiplex PCR; TCRdb's table is partial and in-frame only. The data show 450,000 to 600,000 clones, 30% seen once. Sequencing input: naive CD4+ T cells from blood. The source is a man between 18 and 35 years old in good health.

This clone has just a few counts. This chain uses TRBV7-6 with TRBJ2-5; TRBD2 agrees at 11 bases. The germline V gene encodes CDR1 SGHVS and CDR2 FNYEAQ. This CDR3 is built from 15 residues. Trimming at V came to 4 bases and at J to 7 bases, leaving 8 bases not matched to a gene. CDR3: CASSSGLAGPGTQYF. The CDR3 nucleotides read TGTGCCAGCAGCTCTGGACTAGCGGGCCCGGGGACCCAGTACTTC.

V and J are TRBV11-1 and TRBJ2-7, with 8 positions matching TRBD2. Germline V gene data show CDR1 as SGHAT and CDR2 as FQDESV (reference sequence). The CDR3 has 13 amino acids. The trim removed 5 bases at V and 3 bases at J, leaving 3 bases unmatched. The CDR3 is CASSLGTSYEQYF. The CDR3 DNA follows: TGTGCCAGCAGCCTCGGGACTAGCTACGAGCAGTACTTC.

The chain has TRBV9 and TRBJ2-3; D not certain. This CDR3 region has 14 residues. With 3 bases removed from V and 0 bases from J, the gap between germline ends came to 8 bases. Germline V gives CDR1 SGDLS, CDR2 YYNGEE. DNA of the CDR3: TGTGCCAGCAGCGCCCAGGTTAGCACAGATACGCAGTATTTT. It is translated as CASSAQVSTDTQYF.

This clone came up a few times. CDR3 DNA: TGCGCCAGCAGCCAAGGACTAGTTTTAAGGGAGACCCAGTACTTC. It codes for CASSQGLVLRETQYF. This chain joins TRBV4-3 and TRBJ2-5, with D perhaps matching TRBD2 (6 bases). V was cut by 1 base and J by 5 bases, with 14 bases left in between. This CDR3 spans 15 amino acids. The germline gives CDR1 LGHNA, CDR2 YSLEER.

This clone was seen a few times. Other DNA sequences in the sample encode the same CDR3. The CDR3 bases are TGTGCCTGGAGTGTACAACTAGCGGGAGCCTACGAGCAGTACTTC. This translates into CAWSVQLAGAYEQYF. The chain has TRBV30 and TRBJ2-7, with 11 bases fitting TRBD2. Losses at the gene ends were 0 bases for V and 2 bases for J; bases not matched to a gene: 3. CDR3 length: 15 residues. CDR1 and CDR2 from the germline V gene are GTSNPN and SVGIG (reference sequence).